This T cell receptor beta chain derives from a study of blood T cell repertoires in COVID-19. Clones were read by immunoSEQ multiplex PCR, and TCRdb kept only the in-frame ones, dropping some. The sample records 360,000 or so clones, roughly four fifths being singletons. The CDR3 length is 15 residues. With 1 base removed from V and 3 bases from J, the gap between germline ends came to 7 bases. Germline loops: CDR1 LGHNA, CDR2 YSLEER. The clonotype was recovered from a woman between 50 and 59 years old who had recovered from COVID-19. The material sequenced was PBMCs or T cells enriched from blood (not recorded which). The V call is TRBV4-3, the J call TRBJ2-6; TRBD1 is a possible D gene (5 bases). The DNA for the CDR3 is TGCGCCAGCAGCCAAGTAGGGGATGGGGCCAACGTCCTGACTTTC. Protein: CASSQVGDGANVLTF.